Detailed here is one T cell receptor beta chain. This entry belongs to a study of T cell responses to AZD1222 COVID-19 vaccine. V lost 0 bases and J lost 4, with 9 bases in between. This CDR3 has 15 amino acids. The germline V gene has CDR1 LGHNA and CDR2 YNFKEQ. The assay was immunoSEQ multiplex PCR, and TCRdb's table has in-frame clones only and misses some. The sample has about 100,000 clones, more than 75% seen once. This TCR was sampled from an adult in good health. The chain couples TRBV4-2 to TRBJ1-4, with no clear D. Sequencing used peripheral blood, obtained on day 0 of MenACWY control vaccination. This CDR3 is CASSQERGINEKLFF. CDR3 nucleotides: TGTGCCAGCAGCCAAGAGCGAGGGATTAATGAAAAACTGTTTTTT.